This T cell receptor beta chain was observed in a study of Graves' ophthalmopathy and Graves' hyperthyroidism. The study, taken as a whole, reports: A majority of expanded thyroid clonotypes exceeding 0.001 frequency were likewise present in blood. From stable hyperthyroidism, ophthalmopathy was separated by a 13-signature model with approximately 90% sensitivity and less than 82% specificity.

Transcripts of RNA were the source for amplifying TCR beta CDR3 regions. First-round RT-PCR employed HTBI primers, with a second-round multiplex PCR after it. One entry per CDR3 protein, called by TCRdb with MiXCR from the multiplex PCR reads. Of about 380,000 distinct CDR3 sequences listed, 15% were seen once; the top ten hold 5.5% to 8%. This clonotype was detected many times. No antigen is known for it. Between the trimmed V and J ends, which lost 5 bases and 1 base, there was a span of 8 bases. Germline-derived CDR1 and CDR2 are DFQATT and SNEGSKA (reference sequence). There are 12 residues in the CDR3. Lactation, pregnancy, uncontrolled infections and other autoimmune diseases were all grounds for excluding patients. PBMCs came from approximately 10 ml of fresh peripheral blood.

The source of this sequence is a woman aged 18-29 years with stable Graves' hyperthyroidism. The specimen sequenced was peripheral blood. This chain links TRBV20-1 with TRBJ1-1; D gene ambiguous. The CDR3, as DNA: TGCAGTGCTTTTCTGGGGAACACTGAAGCTTTCTTT. Translating it yields CSAFLGNTEAFF.